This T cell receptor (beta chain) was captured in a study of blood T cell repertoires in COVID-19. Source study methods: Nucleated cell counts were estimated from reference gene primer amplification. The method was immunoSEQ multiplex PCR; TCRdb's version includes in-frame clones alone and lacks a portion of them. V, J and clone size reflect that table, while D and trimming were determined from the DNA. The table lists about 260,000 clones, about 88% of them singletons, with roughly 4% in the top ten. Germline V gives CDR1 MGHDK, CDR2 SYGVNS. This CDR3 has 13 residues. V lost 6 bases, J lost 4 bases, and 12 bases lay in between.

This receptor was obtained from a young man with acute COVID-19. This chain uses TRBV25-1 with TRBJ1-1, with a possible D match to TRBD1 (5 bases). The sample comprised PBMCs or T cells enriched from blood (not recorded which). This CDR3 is CASRWGGSTEAFF. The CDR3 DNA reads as TGTGCCAGCAGATGGGGGGGAAGCACTGAAGCTTTCTTT.